This T cell receptor (beta chain) was obtained from a study of CD4 T cells in relation to SARS-CoV-2 and coronaviruses. The wider study: No peptide or an HIV-1 Nef peptide pool served as negative control. The restricting HLA molecule for shared crossreactive spike epitopes was mapped.

Regarding this clone: Antigen: not known.

Before the COVID-19 pandemic, during about 2011-2019, CD4+ T cells were taken from unexposed donors. CD4+ T cells were isolated from the cells after 10 days of culture. PBMCs were plated at a few million per well in IL-2-containing medium. V lost 9 bases to trimming and J lost 2 bases, with 12 bases between them. The germline CDR1 and CDR2 sequences are WNHNN and SYGVQD (reference sequence). This CDR3 has 13 residues. The assay was immunoSEQ multiplex PCR, and TCRdb's table has in-frame clones only and misses some. The table lists roughly 30,000 clones, around 78% of them singletons. V is TRBV10-1 and J is TRBJ2-3, with D tentatively TRBD1 (5 bases). The TCR comes from a human donor in good health. Material: CD4+ T cells from PBMCs, cultured in vitro. Here the CDR3 reads CASSGSDTDTQYF. CDR3 sequence (DNA): TGCGCCAGTTCAGGGTCGGACACAGATACGCAGTATTTT.